This note documents a single T cell receptor beta chain sequence. Profiling that covered TCR beta VDJ and CDR3 relied on genomic DNA as its template. TCRdb used MiXCR to reprocess the reads, holding one entry per CDR3 protein. Among around 200,000 distinct CDR3 sequences listed, about 62% were seen once. These data come from a study of CD8+CD57+ T cells in acquired aplastic anemia. Individuals selected for sequencing had exhibited CD8+CD57+ cell expansion on flow cytometry. Severe acquired aplastic anemia was the diagnosis recorded for all patients. The junction had 2 bases not matched to a gene; V was cut back by 0 bases and J by 1 base. The V gene's germline CDR1 is SGDLS and CDR2 YYNGEE. The CDR3 consists of 15 residues.

The TCR sequence derives from a human donor with aplastic anemia. Sequences were obtained from sorted CD4+, CD8+, or CD8+CD57+ T cells (not recorded which) from PBMCs. This sequence joins TRBV9 and TRBJ1-1; 8 bases fit TRBD1. For the CDR3, the DNA is TGTGCCAGCAGCGTAGGGGACAGGCAGAACACTGAAGCTTTCTTT. Translating it yields CASSVGDRQNTEAFF.